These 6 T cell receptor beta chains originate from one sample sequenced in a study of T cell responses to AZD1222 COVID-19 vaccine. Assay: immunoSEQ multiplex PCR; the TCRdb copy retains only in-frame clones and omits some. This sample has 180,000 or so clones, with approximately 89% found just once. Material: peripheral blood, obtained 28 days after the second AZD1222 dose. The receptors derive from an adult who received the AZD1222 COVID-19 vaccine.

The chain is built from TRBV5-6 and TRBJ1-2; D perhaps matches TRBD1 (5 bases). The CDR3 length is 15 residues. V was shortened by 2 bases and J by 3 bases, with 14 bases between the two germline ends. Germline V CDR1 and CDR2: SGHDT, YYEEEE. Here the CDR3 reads CASSFFGGGDYGYTF. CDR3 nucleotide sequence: TGTGCCAGCAGCTTTTTCGGGGGTGGGGACTATGGCTACACCTTC.

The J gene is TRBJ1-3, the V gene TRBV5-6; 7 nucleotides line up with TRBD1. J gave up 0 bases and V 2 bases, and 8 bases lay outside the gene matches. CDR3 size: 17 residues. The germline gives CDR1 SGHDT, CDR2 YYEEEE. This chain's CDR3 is CASSLGSGQLSGNTIYF. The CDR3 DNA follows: TGTGCCAGCAGCTTAGGATCGGGACAGCTCTCTGGAAACACCATATATTTT.

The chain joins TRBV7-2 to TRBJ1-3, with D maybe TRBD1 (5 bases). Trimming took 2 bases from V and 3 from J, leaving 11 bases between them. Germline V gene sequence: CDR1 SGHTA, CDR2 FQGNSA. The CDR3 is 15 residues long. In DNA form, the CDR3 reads TGTGCCAGCAGCTTATCCAGGGTGAATGGAAACACCATATATTTT. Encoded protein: CASSLSRVNGNTIYF.

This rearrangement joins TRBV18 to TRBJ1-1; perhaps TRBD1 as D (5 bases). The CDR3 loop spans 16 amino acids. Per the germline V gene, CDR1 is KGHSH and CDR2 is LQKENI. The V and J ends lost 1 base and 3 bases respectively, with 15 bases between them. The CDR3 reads CASSPRTGVGDTEAFF. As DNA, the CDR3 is TGTGCCAGCTCACCACGAACGGGGGTGGGGGACACTGAAGCTTTCTTT.

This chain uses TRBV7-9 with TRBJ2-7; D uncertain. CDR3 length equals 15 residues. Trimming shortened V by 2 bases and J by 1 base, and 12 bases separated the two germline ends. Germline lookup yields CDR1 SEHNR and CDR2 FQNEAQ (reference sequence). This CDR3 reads CASSLSGKYSYEQYF. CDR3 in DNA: TGTGCCAGCAGCTTAAGTGGAAAGTATTCCTACGAGCAGTACTTC.

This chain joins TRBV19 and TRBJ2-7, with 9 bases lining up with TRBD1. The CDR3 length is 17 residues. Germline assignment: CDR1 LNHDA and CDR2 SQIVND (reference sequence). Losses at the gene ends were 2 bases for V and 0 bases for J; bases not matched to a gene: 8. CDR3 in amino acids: CASSIRMPGQGSYEQYF. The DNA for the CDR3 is TGTGCCAGTAGTATACGTATGCCGGGACAGGGCTCCTACGAGCAGTACTTC.